These 28 T cell receptor beta chains originate from one sample sequenced in a study of blood T cell repertoires in COVID-19. The protocol was immunoSEQ multiplex PCR, while the TCRdb copy is restricted to in-frame clones and leaves out a portion. The repertoire consists of 250,000 to 300,000 clones, with 89% occurring once and the leading ten covering 4% to 5%. What was sequenced was peripheral blood. Source of these receptors: a woman in her 40s who had recovered from COVID-19.

The gene calls are TRBV9 and TRBJ1-4, with 7 bases aligning to TRBD1. The germline gives CDR1 SGDLS, CDR2 YYNGEE. The length of the CDR3 is 18 residues. V lost 1 base and J lost 0; bases outside the gene matches: 9. The CDR3 region is CASSVSGGTVATNEKLFF. The CDR3 DNA sequence: TGTGCCAGCAGCGTATCAGGGGGGACAGTTGCAACTAATGAAAAACTGTTTTTT.

The rearrangement uses TRBV3-1 (or the pseudogene TRBV3-2) and TRBJ2-1; 8 nucleotides agree with TRBD2. CDR3 length: 12 residues. Germline values: CDR1 LGHDT, CDR2 YNNKEL (reference sequence). V was pared by 4 bases and J by 16 bases, with 9 bases of the junction left unmatched. DNA of the CDR3: TGTGCCAGCAGCCCCCCGGGACTAGTGGTCTTCTTC. It is translated as CASSPPGLVVFF.

The V and J genes are TRBV2 and TRBJ1-4, with D unresolved. This CDR3 has 12 amino acids. In germline, CDR1 is SNHLY, CDR2 FYNNEI. Trimming took off 6 bases at V and 5 bases at J, with 7 bases between the two ends. This chain's CDR3 is CASRVANEKLFF. The CDR3 bases are TGTGCCAGCAGGGTAGCCAATGAAAAACTGTTTTTT.

The chain joins TRBV6-1 to TRBJ2-7; 8 nucleotides line up with TRBD2. Germline CDR1 MNHNS, CDR2 SASEGT. This CDR3 spans 15 amino acids. The V and J ends lost 1 base and 3 bases, in that order; junction bases with no gene match: 5. The CDR3 DNA follows: TGTGCCAGCAGTGAAGGCGGCGGGGGGCACTACGAGCAGTACTTC. Translated, it gives CASSEGGGGHYEQYF.

The rearrangement joins TRBV29-1 to TRBJ1-1, with D possibly being TRBD1 (6 bases). The germline gives CDR1 SQVTM, CDR2 ANQGSEA. This CDR3 region has 12 residues. V was pared by 7 bases and J by 0 bases, with 9 bases between. CDR3 in DNA: TGCAGCGGGAACAGGGTGAACACTGAAGCTTTCTTT. This gives the protein CSGNRVNTEAFF.

The V call is TRBV19, the J call TRBJ2-7; D might be TRBD2 (6 bases). The CDR3 has 15 residues. Per the germline V gene, CDR1 is LNHDA and CDR2 is SQIVND (reference sequence). V was pared by 5 bases and J by 0 bases, with 14 bases between. The CDR3 sequence is CASSEGGGSSYEQYV. The CDR3 nucleotides read TGTGCCAGTAGTGAAGGTGGGGGGAGCTCCTACGAGCAGTACGTC.

The chain is built from TRBV20-1 and TRBJ2-5, with 10 bases fitting TRBD2. The J segment lost 0 bases and the V segment lost 3 bases, leaving 7 bases of the junction unmatched. Germline V gene data show CDR1 as DFQATT and CDR2 as SNEGSKA (reference sequence). The CDR3 is 16 residues long. The CDR3 protein is CSASIASGGHQETQYF. As DNA, the CDR3 is TGCAGTGCTAGTATAGCTAGCGGGGGACACCAAGAGACCCAGTACTTC.

This chain connects TRBV7-2 to TRBJ2-2; 7 bases are shared with TRBD2. Germline assignment: CDR1 SGHTA and CDR2 FQGNSA. Losses at the gene ends were 7 bases for V and 5 bases for J; bases not matched to a gene: 10. CDR3 size: 15 residues. The CDR3 loop is CASIVGLGGTGELFF. The CDR3 region has the DNA TGTGCCAGCATCGTCGGGTTGGGGGGGACCGGGGAGCTGTTTTTT.

The chain recombines TRBV19 with TRBJ2-3; no reliable D call. The CDR3 contains 13 residues. Germline lookup yields CDR1 LNHDA and CDR2 SQIVND (reference sequence). The V and J ends lost 3 bases and 6 bases respectively, with 10 bases between them. CDR3 region: CASSMAIGDTQYF. CDR3 DNA: TGTGCCAGTAGTATGGCGATCGGGGATACGCAGTATTTT.

The rearrangement uses TRBV3-1 (or the pseudogene TRBV3-2) and TRBJ2-3; 7 bases are a match to TRBD2. V shed 4 bases and J 5 bases; nucleotides not matched to a gene: 3. This CDR3 has 13 amino acids. Germline CDR1 LGHDT, CDR2 YNNKEL (reference sequence). The CDR3 is CASSRGGVDTQYF. CDR3 in DNA: TGTGCCAGCAGCCGTGGGGGGGTAGATACGCAGTATTTT.

The chain recombines TRBV9 with TRBJ1-1; D is unresolved. The CDR3 contains 13 residues. V was cut by 4 bases and J by 0 bases, with 7 bases left in between. Germline CDR1 is SGDLS and CDR2 is YYNGEE. In nucleotides, the CDR3 is TGTGCCAGCAGCATCGTCGTGAACACTGAAGCTTTCTTT. Amino acids: CASSIVVNTEAFF. Full variable domain (outside the CDR3, taken from reference TRBV9 and TRBJ1-1): DSGVTQTPKHLITATGQRVTLRCSPRSGDLSVYWYQQSLDQGLQFLIQYYNGEERAKGNILERFSAQQFPDLHSELNLSSLELGDSALYFCASSIVVNTEAFFGQGTRLTVV.

The chain carries TRBV10-2 and TRBJ1-1; 9 nucleotides line up with TRBD1. Per the germline V gene, CDR1 is WSHSY and CDR2 is SAAADI. Unmatched junction bases numbered 10, after V lost 8 bases and J lost 9 bases. The CDR3 runs 13 residues. Here the CDR3 DNA reads TGCGCCAGCCTACCGGGACAGGGAGGTAAAGCTTTCTTT. Translation gives CASLPGQGGKAFF.

This clone came up a few times. This chain joins TRBV28 and TRBJ1-5; no firm D call. Germline-derived CDR1 and CDR2 are MDHEN and SYDVKM. V was trimmed by 3 bases and J by 7 bases, leaving 7 bases between them. The CDR3 is 12 residues long. CDR3 coding DNA: TGTGCCAGCAGTTTTACAGTCCAGCCCCAGCATTTT. As protein: CASSFTVQPQHF.

The chain joins TRBV5-1 to TRBJ2-6; D remains unclear. Germline loops: CDR1 SGHRS, CDR2 YFSETQ. V was trimmed by 0 bases and J by 0 bases, leaving 10 bases between them. The CDR3 sequence is 17 residues long. The CDR3 protein is CASSLEVGPSGANVLTF. The CDR3 region has the DNA TGCGCCAGCAGCTTGGAAGTGGGCCCCTCTGGGGCCAACGTCCTGACTTTC.

The chain employs TRBV7-2 and TRBJ2-5; the D gene is possibly TRBD2 (6 bases). Trimming shortened V by 1 base and J by 5 bases, and 14 bases separated the two germline ends. The CDR3 runs 15 residues. Germline V gene sequence: CDR1 SGHTA, CDR2 FQGNSA. Here the CDR3 reads CASSLGAGFGETQYF. The DNA of the CDR3 is TGTGCCAGCAGCTTAGGGGCGGGATTTGGGGAGACCCAGTACTTC. The full variable domain, its missing parts supplied by reference TRBV7-2 and TRBJ2-5, is GAGVSQSPSNKVTEKGKDVELRCDPISGHTALYWYRQSLGQGLEFLIYFQGNSAPDKSGLPSDRFSAERTGGSVSTLTIQRTQQEDSAVYLCASSLGAGFGETQYFGPGTRLLVL.

In this sample, this clone turned up once. V usage is TRBV30 and J usage is TRBJ2-2; D gene ambiguous. The CDR3 spans 15 residues. Deletions cut 0 bases from V and 1 base from J, with 9 bases between. CDR1 and CDR2 (germline): GTSNPN, SVGIG (reference sequence). CDR3 sequence reads: CAWSVWQENTGELFF. The CDR3 DNA sequence: TGTGCCTGGAGTGTATGGCAGGAGAACACCGGGGAGCTGTTTTTT.

The V call is TRBV7-9, the J call TRBJ2-2; TRBD1 might be the D (6 bases). The ends were cut back, 5 bases at V and 6 bases at J, with 10 bases in the middle. This CDR3 comprises 13 residues. Germline assignment: CDR1 SEHNR and CDR2 FQNEAQ (reference sequence). The CDR3 here is CASSPRTAGELFF. For the CDR3, the DNA is TGTGCCAGCAGCCCTCGGACAGCCGGGGAGCTGTTTTTT.

The rearrangement uses TRBV27 and TRBJ2-5; 9 bases are shared with TRBD1. In germline, CDR1 is MNHEY, CDR2 SMNVEV (reference sequence). After removal of 5 bases from V and 5 bases from J, the junction contained 12 bases not matched to a gene. The CDR3 contains 16 residues. CDR3 in amino acids: CASSRTGALPLETQYF. CDR3 in DNA: TGTGCCAGCAGTAGGACAGGGGCCCTCCCTCTTGAGACCCAGTACTTC.

V and J are TRBV7-9 and TRBJ2-3, with D possibly matching TRBD2 (5 bases). Between the trimmed V and J ends, which lost 1 base and 7 bases, there was a span of 9 bases. The length of the CDR3 is 13 residues. CDR1 is SEHNR and CDR2 is FQNEAQ in the germline V gene (reference sequence). The CDR3 DNA follows: TGTGCCAGCAGCTTAGTGGGGAGCTATACGCAGTATTTT. This gives the protein CASSLVGSYTQYF.

The rearrangement links TRBV12-3 or TRBV12-4 to TRBJ1-2; 7 bases line up with TRBD1. The CDR3 loop spans 12 amino acids. After removal of 6 bases from V and 5 bases from J, the junction contained 3 bases not matched to a gene. The CDR3 bases are TGTGCCAGCAGACCAGGGGGTTATGGCTACACCTTC. Translated: CASRPGGYGYTF.

The chain uses TRBV5-5 and TRBJ2-3; 9 nucleotides line up with TRBD1. After removal of 1 base from V and 4 bases from J, the junction contained 7 bases not matched to a gene. CDR1 is SGHKS and CDR2 is YYEKEE in the germline V gene (reference sequence). The CDR3 loop spans 16 amino acids. In DNA, the CDR3 is TGTGCCAGCAGCTTGTTAGGACAGGGGTATCCAGATACGCAGTATTTT. It yields the protein CASSLLGQGYPDTQYF.

V usage is TRBV27 and J usage is TRBJ2-7; maybe TRBD1 (7 bases). Germline loops: CDR1 MNHEY, CDR2 SMNVEV (reference sequence). Trimming removed 3 bases from V and 6 bases from J, with 15 bases in between. The CDR3 has 14 residues. This CDR3 reads CASSFRQGGSEQYV. The CDR3 nucleotides are TGTGCCAGCAGTTTCCGACAGGGAGGCTCCGAGCAGTACGTC.

This chain links TRBV19 with TRBJ2-3; TRBD1 aligns across 8 bases. The CDR3 contains 15 residues. Trimming removed 5 bases from V and 4 bases from J; junction bases left unmatched: 8. Germline V CDR1 and CDR2: LNHDA, SQIVND (reference sequence). The CDR3 nucleotides are TGTGCCAGTAGTGGGACAGGCTTTTTTGCAGATACGCAGTATTTT. Translating it yields CASSGTGFFADTQYF. Variable domain in full (rest from reference TRBV19 and TRBJ2-3): DGGITQSPKYLFRKEGQNVTLSCEQNLNHDAMYWYRQDPGQGLRLIYYSQIVNDFQKGDIAEGYSVSREKKESFPLTVTSAQKNPTAFYLCASSGTGFFADTQYFGPGTRLTVL.

The V gene is TRBV4-1, the J gene TRBJ1-2, with D possibly matching TRBD1 (5 bases). Germline values: CDR1 MGHRA, CDR2 YSYEKL. V was pared by 4 bases and J by 4 bases, with 13 bases between. CDR3 length: 14 residues. The chain's CDR3 is CASSLGGWSYGYTF. The CDR3 DNA reads as TGCGCCAGCAGCCTTGGGGGGTGGTCCTATGGCTACACCTTC.

The rearrangement joins TRBV11-1 to TRBJ2-6; 7 bases agree with TRBD1. CDR1 and CDR2 from the germline V gene are SGHAT and FQDESV (reference sequence). CDR3 length: 15 residues. J was trimmed by 2 bases and V by 5 bases; bases with no gene match: 3. Written as DNA, the CDR3 is TGTGCCAGCAGCGGGGGACAGCCTGGGGCCAACGTCCTGACTTTC. Translated: CASSGGQPGANVLTF. The variable domain in full, completed from reference TRBV11-1 and TRBJ2-6, reads EAEVAQSPRYKITEKSQAVAFWCDPISGHATLYWYRQILGQGPELLVQFQDESVVDDSQLPKDRFSAERLKGVDSTLKIQPAELGDSAMYLCASSGGQPGANVLTFGAGSRLTVL.

The V and J genes are TRBV7-2 and TRBJ2-5; 10 positions agree with TRBD1. CDR1 SGHTA and CDR2 FQGNSA come from the germline V gene. The CDR3 covers 15 residues. V shed 5 bases and J 5 bases; nucleotides not matched to a gene: 8. The CDR3 region is CASSPGQGVFETQYF. The CDR3 bases are TGTGCCAGCAGCCCTGGACAGGGGGTATTTGAGACCCAGTACTTC.

This clone occurred a few times. The chain joins TRBV18 to TRBJ1-6; D remains unclear. CDR3 length equals 13 residues. The V gene lost 3 bases and the J gene lost 11 bases, with 11 bases spanning the gap. Germline assignment: CDR1 KGHSH and CDR2 LQKENI. CDR3 region: CASSPTTVTPLHF. The DNA of the CDR3 is TGTGCCAGCTCACCGACTACAGTTACACCCCTCCACTTT.

The V and J genes are TRBV9 and TRBJ1-3; no clear D gene. Germline V gene lookup returns CDR1 SGDLS and CDR2 YYNGEE. The V gene lost 0 bases and the J gene lost 0 bases, with 10 bases spanning the gap. This CDR3 comprises 16 residues. In DNA form, the CDR3 reads TGTGCCAGCAGCGTAGCCGGACTGAGCTCTGGAAACACCATATATTTT. Its protein product is CASSVAGLSSGNTIYF.